This T cell receptor beta chain was captured by sequencing in a study of blood T cell repertoires in COVID-19. Per the authors' pipeline: Scientists estimated how many nucleated cells there were by amplifying reference gene primers. Method: immunoSEQ multiplex PCR; TCRdb's copy keeps in-frame clones and lacks some. V and J calls and clone size come straight from that table; D and trimming were deduced from the DNA. The sample has roughly 260,000 clones; approximately 91% are singletons. Trimming removed 2 bases from V and 2 bases from J; junction bases left unmatched: 5. The V gene's germline CDR1 is MNHEY and CDR2 SVGEGT. The CDR3 length is 15 residues. Cohort assignment relied on participant-reported clinical history.

This chain connects TRBV6-2 or TRBV6-3 to TRBJ2-7, with 8 bases that match TRBD2. The receptor's source is a human donor in a cohort exposed to, infected with or recovered from COVID-19 (not recorded which). The donor label of this sample is uncertain. What was sequenced was PBMCs or T cells enriched from blood (not recorded which). The chain's CDR3 is CASSYGPGGPYEQYF. CDR3 in DNA: TGTGCCAGCAGTTACGGTCCGGGGGGGCCCTACGAGCAGTACTTC.